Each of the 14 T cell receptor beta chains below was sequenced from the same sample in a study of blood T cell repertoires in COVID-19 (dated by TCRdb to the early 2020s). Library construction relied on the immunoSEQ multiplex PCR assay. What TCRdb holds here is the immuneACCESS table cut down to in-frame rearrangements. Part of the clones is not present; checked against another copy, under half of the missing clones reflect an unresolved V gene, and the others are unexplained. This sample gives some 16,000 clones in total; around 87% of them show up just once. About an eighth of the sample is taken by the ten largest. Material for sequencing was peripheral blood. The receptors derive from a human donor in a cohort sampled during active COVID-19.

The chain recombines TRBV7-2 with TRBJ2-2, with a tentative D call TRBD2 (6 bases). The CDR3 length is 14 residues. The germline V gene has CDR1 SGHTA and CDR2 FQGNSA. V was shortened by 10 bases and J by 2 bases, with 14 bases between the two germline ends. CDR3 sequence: CATGLNLNTGELFF. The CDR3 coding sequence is TGTGCCACGGGACTTAACCTTAACACCGGGGAGCTGTTTTTT.

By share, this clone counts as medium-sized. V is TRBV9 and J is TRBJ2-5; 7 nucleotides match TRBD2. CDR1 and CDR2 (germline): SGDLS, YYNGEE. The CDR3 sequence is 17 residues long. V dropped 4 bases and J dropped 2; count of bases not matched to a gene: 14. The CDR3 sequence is CASSPRRRPSGQETQYF. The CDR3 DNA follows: TGTGCCAGCAGCCCTCGACGGCGGCCTAGCGGTCAAGAGACCCAGTACTTC.

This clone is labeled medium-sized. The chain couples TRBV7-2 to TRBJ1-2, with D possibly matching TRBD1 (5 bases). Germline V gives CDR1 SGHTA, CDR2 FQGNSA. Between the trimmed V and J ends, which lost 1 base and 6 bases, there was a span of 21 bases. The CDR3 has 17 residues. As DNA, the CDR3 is TGTGCCAGCAGCTTAGTCGAAAGCCAGGGCTTCCTCGATGGCTACACCTTC. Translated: CASSLVESQGFLDGYTF.

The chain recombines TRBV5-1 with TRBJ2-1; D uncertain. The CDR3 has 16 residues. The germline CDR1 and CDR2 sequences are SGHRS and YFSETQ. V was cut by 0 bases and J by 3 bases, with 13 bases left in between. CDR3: CASSLVAPPGYNEQFF. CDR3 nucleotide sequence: TGCGCCAGCAGCTTGGTCGCCCCGCCCGGCTACAATGAGCAGTTCTTC.

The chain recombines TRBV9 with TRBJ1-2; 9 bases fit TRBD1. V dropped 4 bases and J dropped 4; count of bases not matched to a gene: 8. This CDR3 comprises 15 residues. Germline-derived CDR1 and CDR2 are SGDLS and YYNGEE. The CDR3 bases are TGTGCCAGCAGCCCCCGGACAGGGGTCGGCTATGGCTACACCTTC. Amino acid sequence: CASSPRTGVGYGYTF. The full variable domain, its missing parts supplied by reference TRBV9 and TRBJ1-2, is DSGVTQTPKHLITATGQRVTLRCSPRSGDLSVYWYQQSLDQGLQFLIQYYNGEERAKGNILERFSAQQFPDLHSELNLSSLELGDSALYFCASSPRTGVGYGYTFGSGTRLTVV.

CDR3 loop: CASSLEVGDRGYYGYTF. Here the CDR3 DNA reads TGTGCCAGCAGCTTAGAGGTGGGGGACAGGGGTTACTATGGCTACACCTTC. The gene calls are TRBV7-2 and TRBJ1-2; 10 nucleotides match TRBD1. V gave up 1 base and J gave up 3 bases; unmatched junction bases: 8. In germline, CDR1 is SGHTA, CDR2 FQGNSA. The CDR3 runs 17 residues.

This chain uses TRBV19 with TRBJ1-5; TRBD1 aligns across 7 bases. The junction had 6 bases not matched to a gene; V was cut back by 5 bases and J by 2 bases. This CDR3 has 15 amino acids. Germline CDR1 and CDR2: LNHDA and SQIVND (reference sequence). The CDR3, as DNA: TGTGCCAGTAGTTATGACAGGGCTGGCAATCAGCCCCAGCATTTT. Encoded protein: CASSYDRAGNQPQHF.

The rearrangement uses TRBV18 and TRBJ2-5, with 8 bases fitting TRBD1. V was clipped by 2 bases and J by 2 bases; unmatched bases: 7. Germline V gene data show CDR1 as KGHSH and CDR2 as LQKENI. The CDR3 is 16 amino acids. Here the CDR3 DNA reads TGTGCCAGCTCACCATTAGGGCACAGGGGGCAAGAGACCCAGTACTTC. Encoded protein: CASSPLGHRGQETQYF. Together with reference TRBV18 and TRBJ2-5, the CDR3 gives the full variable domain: NAGVMQNPRHLVRRRGQEARLRCSPMKGHSHVYWYRQLPEEGLKFMVYLQKENIIDESGMPKERFSAEFPKEGPSILRIQQVVRGDSAAYFCASSPLGHRGQETQYFGPGTRLLVL.

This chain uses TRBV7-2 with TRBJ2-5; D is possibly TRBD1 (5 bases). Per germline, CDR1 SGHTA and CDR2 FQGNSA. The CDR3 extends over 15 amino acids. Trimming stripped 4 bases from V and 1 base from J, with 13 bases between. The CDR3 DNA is TGTGCCAGCAGCTCCTCCTCAGGGATCCAAGAGACCCAGTACTTC. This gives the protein CASSSSSGIQETQYF. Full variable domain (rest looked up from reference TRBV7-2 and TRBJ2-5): GAGVSQSPSNKVTEKGKDVELRCDPISGHTALYWYRQSLGQGLEFLIYFQGNSAPDKSGLPSDRFSAERTGGSVSTLTIQRTQQEDSAVYLCASSSSSGIQETQYFGPGTRLLVL.

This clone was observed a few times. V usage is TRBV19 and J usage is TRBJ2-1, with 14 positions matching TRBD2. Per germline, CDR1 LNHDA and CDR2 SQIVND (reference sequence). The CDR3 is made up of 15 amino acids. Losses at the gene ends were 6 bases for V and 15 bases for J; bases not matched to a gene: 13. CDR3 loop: CASSPTSGGGLGPFF. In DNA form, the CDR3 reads TGTGCCAGTAGCCCGACTAGCGGGGGGGGCCTGGGTCCGTTCTTC. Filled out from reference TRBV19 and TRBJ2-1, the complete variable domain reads DGGITQSPKYLFRKEGQNVTLSCEQNLNHDAMYWYRQDPGQGLRLIYYSQIVNDFQKGDIAEGYSVSREKKESFPLTVTSAQKNPTAFYLCASSPTSGGGLGPFFGPGTRLTVL.

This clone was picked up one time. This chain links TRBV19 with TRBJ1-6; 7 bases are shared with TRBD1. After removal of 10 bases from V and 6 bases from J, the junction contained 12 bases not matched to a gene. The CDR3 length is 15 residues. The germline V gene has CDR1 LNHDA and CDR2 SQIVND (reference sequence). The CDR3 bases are TGTGCCACCAATCTATTCGGGACAGCTAATTCACCCCTCCACTTT. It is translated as CATNLFGTANSPLHF.

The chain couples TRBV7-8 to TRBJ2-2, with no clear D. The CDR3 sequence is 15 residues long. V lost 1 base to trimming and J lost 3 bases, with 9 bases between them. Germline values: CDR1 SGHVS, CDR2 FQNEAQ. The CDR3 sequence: CASSLVSVHTGELFF. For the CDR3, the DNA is TGTGCCAGCAGCTTAGTCTCCGTCCACACCGGGGAGCTGTTTTTT.

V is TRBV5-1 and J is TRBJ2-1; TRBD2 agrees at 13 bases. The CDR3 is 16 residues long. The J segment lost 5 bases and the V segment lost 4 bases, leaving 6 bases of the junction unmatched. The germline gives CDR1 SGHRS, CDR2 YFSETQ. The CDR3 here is CASSPVGTSGDNEQFF. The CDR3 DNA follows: TGCGCCAGCAGCCCGGTGGGGACTAGCGGGGACAATGAGCAGTTCTTC.

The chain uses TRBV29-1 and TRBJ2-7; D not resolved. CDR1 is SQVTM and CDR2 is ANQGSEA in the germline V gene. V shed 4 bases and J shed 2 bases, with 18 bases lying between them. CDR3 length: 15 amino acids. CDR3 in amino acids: CSVVPAATTTYEQYF. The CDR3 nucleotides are TGCAGCGTTGTTCCGGCAGCTACTACCACCTACGAGCAGTACTTC.